The T cell receptor beta chain described here comes from a study of cytomegalovirus exposure and HLA in healthy donors. Whole-study results and caveats: Donors were assumed by presence/absence analyses to have roughly uniform sequencing depth.

CDR1 is SGHTA and CDR2 is FQGNSA in the germline V gene. The CDR3 spans 14 residues. V lost 1 base to trimming and J lost 5 bases; unmatched junction nucleotides: 3. Amplification used 60 Vbeta primers and 13 Jbeta primers. Clones were sequenced by immunoSEQ multiplex PCR, and TCRdb holds only the in-frame ones, with some missing. The sample has about 190,000 clones; more than 65% are singletons. Concerning this clone: As yet, its antigen is unknown.

The sample taken for sequencing was PBMCs. This sequence originates from a woman in her twenties or thirties in good health and CMV-seropositive. This chain connects TRBV7-2 to TRBJ2-3, with TRBD2 matching 7 bases. CDR3 in amino acids: CASSLGAGIDTQYF. The CDR3 DNA reads TGTGCCAGCAGCTTAGGAGCGGGGATAGATACGCAGTATTTT.